The present T cell receptor beta chain was sequenced within a study of OX40 agonist ivuxolimab in advanced cancers. Patients had blood sampled at baseline and again on cycle 4 day 1 and cycle 7 day 1. Trimming removed 7 bases at V and 3 bases at J, with 13 bases between. CDR3 length: 13 residues. Germline assignment: CDR1 MNHEY and CDR2 SVGAGI. Only in-frame clones appear in the TCRdb table, and some are missing; sequencing was by immunoSEQ multiplex PCR. The table records tens of thousands of clones, over 80% of them present only once. The receptor was derived from an adult with an advanced solid tumor such as melanoma, head and neck, liver or kidney cancer. This specimen was CD4+ or CD8+ T cells sorted from blood, taken in a trial of the OX40 agonist ivuxolimab. The chain couples TRBV6-5 to TRBJ2-7, with D perhaps being TRBD1 or TRBD2 (6 bases each). The CDR3 bases are TGTGCCAGCAAGGGGGGTGGGATCTACGAGCAGTACTTC. Translating it yields CASKGGGIYEQYF.